The present T cell receptor (beta chain) was sequenced within a study of CD8+ T cells in alopecia areata (dated by TCRdb to 2017 to 2018). The study in broad terms: Treated patients were enrolled in an open-label pilot trial of oral tofacitinib, 5 to 10 mg twice daily, for moderate-to-severe alopecia areata. Disease severity in treated patients was measured with the SALT score, which quantifies the percentage of affected scalp surface area. Scalp clonality was compared among normal scalp (n=4), patchy alopecia areata scalp (n=8), and alopecia totalis/universalis scalp (n=8). High-throughput TCRbeta sequencing was used to examine T cell clonal expansion in alopecia areata in both the C3H/HeJ mouse model and human patients. TCRbeta CDR3 regions were amplified by immunoSEQ multiplex PCR using 35 Vbeta forward and 13 Jbeta reverse primers. On the human side, TCRbeta sequencing was run on scalp tissue and on sorted CD4+ and CD8+ peripheral blood T cells from healthy controls and from alopecia areata patients with either patchy or totalis/universalis disease. Tofacitinib was given for 6 to 18 months, followed by 6 months of follow-up off drug to assess delayed response and recurrence. The RNA source kit depended on sample type: the PAXgene miRNA kit for fixed scalp, the miRNeasy kit for PBMCs, and the RNeasy kit for mouse skin. Biopsies were taken from tofacitinib-treated patients at baseline and again at 4 and 24 weeks into treatment, and several of those patients also had a later scalp biopsy. The full study reports these points: Because the treated cohort was small and included a single nonresponder, larger studies are needed to assess links between baseline CD8+ expansion and response. Tofacitinib significantly lowered scalp clonality and the number of expanded CD8+ clones among the top 100 scalp clones. Resident alphabeta T cells in normal human skin are also sequenced, complicating scalp TCR repertoire analysis, unlike mouse skin dominated by gammadelta T cells. TCR sequences shared between patients were less clear than in mice, possibly partly because of HLA diversity in the patient population. Many expanded lesional clones persisted in scalp and blood during tofacitinib treatment, which may partly explain relapse after stopping treatment. Higher clonality and more expanded CD8+ clones were observed in lesional scalp than in normal scalp, particularly in alopecia totalis/universalis, a finding suggestive of antigenic drive.

In the case of this clone: Its cognate antigen has yet to be identified. Per-base quality was not reported, and no clone a single base away is much larger than it.

Trimming removed 6 bases from V and 1 base from J; the gene matches leave 0 bases unexplained. The CDR3, cysteine through phenylalanine, is 13 amino acids long. Only CDR3 DNA remains: 39 bases, in frame from the first base. The germline V gene provides CDR1 MNHEY and CDR2 SVGAGI. Library preparation was by the immunoSEQ multiplex PCR assay. For TCR sequencing, RNA was extracted from every sample and reverse transcribed into cDNA to serve as template. First-strand cDNA was synthesized using SuperScript III with a 2:1 mix of oligo-dT and random hexamers. Amplification bias was assessed with a synthetic immune receptor repertoire, and residual bias was removed computationally. The original pipeline was this. After raw reads were preprocessed to remove errors, the CDR3 was defined following IMGT conventions as running from the conserved cysteine to phenylalanine. Clonality was computed by normalizing Shannon entropy by log2 of the number of productive unique TCRs and subtracting the result from 1. Whether scalp clones were CD4 or CD8 was inferred by matching scalp TCRbeta sequences against CD4 and CD8 repertoires sorted from blood. What TCRdb holds here is the immuneACCESS table cut down to in-frame rearrangements. Part of the clones is not present; checked against another copy, under half of the missing clones reflect an unresolved V gene, and the others are unexplained. The V and J calls and clone size come from that table; D and trimming were worked out from the DNA. In all, the sample holds approximately 190,000 clones, and 55% to 75% of those were seen once. Under 7% of the sample belongs to the ten largest clones.

Per the publication, the time point label means: roughly 24 weeks on oral tofacitinib. Reading the label with the study, this specimen's treatment or condition is: oral pan-JAK inhibitor, 5-10 mg twice daily. Lesional scalp punch biopsies and peripheral blood were obtained from alopecia areata patients. PBMCs were isolated by density centrifugation and stained for CD3, CD4 and CD8, and CD4+ and CD8+ T cells were sorted on a FACSAria. This chain is built from TRBV6-5 and TRBJ1-5; a stretch of 7 junction bases matches TRBD1. The sample consisted of CD4+ T cells sorted from blood, taken at week 24, from a patient treated with tofacitinib. The TCR was taken from a human donor with alopecia areata. The CDR3 in this case is CASRGQSNQPQHF. In nucleotides, the sequence is TGTGCCAGCAGGGGACAGAGCAATCAGCCCCAGCATTTT.